This T cell receptor beta chain was recovered during a study of T cell responses to AZD1222 COVID-19 vaccine. With respect to this clone: Its antigen is not identified.

General observations from the study: Spike-specific TCR breadth and depth both grew after two AZD1222 doses.

This CDR3 is built from 14 residues. Germline V gene sequence: CDR1 LGHNA, CDR2 YSLEER. Trimming left V 4 bases short and J 5 bases short, with 12 bases between. Sequencing was performed with immunoSEQ multiplex PCR; in TCRdb, only in-frame clones are kept and a portion is missing. Of under 20,000 clones in the sample, roughly 80% were seen once. The gene calls are TRBV4-3 and TRBJ2-1; no clear D. This TCR was sampled from an adult who received the AZD1222 COVID-19 vaccine. This sample comprised peripheral blood, obtained 28 days after the second AZD1222 dose. The CDR3 DNA is TGCGCCAGCAGCCTGGTGGCTAAGCACAATGAGCAGTTCTTC. Its translation is CASSLVAKHNEQFF.